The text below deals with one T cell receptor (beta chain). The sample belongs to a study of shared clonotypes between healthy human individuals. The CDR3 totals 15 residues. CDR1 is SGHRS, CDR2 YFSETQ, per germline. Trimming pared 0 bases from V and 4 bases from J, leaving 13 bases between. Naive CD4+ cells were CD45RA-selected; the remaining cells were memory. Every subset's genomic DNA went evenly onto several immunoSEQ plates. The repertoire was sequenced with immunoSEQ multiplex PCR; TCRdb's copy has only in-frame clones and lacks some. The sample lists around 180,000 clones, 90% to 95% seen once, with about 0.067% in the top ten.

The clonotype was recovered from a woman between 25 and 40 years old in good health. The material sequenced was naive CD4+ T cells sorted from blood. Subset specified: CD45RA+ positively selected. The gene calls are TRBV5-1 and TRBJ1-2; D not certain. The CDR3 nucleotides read TGCGCCAGCAGCTTGGATCCCGACCCCAGCTATGGCTACACCTTC. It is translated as CASSLDPDPSYGYTF.